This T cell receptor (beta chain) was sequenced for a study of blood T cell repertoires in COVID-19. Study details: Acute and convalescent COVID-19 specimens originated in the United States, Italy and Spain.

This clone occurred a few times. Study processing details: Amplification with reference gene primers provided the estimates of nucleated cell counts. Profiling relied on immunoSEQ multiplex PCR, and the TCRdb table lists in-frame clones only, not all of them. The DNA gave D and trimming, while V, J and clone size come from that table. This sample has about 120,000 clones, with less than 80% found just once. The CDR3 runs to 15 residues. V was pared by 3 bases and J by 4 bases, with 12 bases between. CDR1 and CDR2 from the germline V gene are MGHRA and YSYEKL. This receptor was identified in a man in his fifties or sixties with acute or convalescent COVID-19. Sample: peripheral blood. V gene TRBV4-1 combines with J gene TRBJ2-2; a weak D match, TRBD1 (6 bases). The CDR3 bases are TGCGCCAGCAGCCAGTACAGGGATGGCACCGGGGAGCTGTTTTTT. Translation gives CASSQYRDGTGELFF.